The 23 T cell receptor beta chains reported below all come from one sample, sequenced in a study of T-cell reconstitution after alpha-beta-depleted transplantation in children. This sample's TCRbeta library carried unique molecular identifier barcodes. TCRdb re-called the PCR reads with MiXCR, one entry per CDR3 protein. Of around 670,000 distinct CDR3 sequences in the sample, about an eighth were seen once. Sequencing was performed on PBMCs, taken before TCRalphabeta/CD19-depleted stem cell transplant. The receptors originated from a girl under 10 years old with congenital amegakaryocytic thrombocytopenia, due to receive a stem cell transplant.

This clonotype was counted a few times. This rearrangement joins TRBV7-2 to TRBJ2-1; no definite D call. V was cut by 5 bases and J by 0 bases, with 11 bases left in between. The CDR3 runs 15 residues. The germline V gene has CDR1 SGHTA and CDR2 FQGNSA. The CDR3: CASSPESFSYNEQFF. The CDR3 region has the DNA TGTGCCAGCAGCCCGGAGAGTTTCTCCTACAATGAGCAGTTCTTC. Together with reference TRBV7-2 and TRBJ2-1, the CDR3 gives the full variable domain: GAGVSQSPSNKVTEKGKDVELRCDPISGHTALYWYRQSLGQGLEFLIYFQGNSAPDKSGLPSDRFSAERTGGSVSTLTIQRTQQEDSAVYLCASSPESFSYNEQFFGPGTRLTVL.

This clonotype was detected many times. CDR3 region: CASSQASGRANEQFF. The DNA for the CDR3 is TGCGCCAGCAGCCAAGCCAGCGGGAGGGCCAATGAGCAGTTCTTC. The gene calls are TRBV4-1 and TRBJ2-1; 10 positions agree with TRBD2. This CDR3 is 15 amino acids long. Germline CDR1 and CDR2: MGHRA and YSYEKL. V lost 1 base and J lost 6; bases outside the gene matches: 3.

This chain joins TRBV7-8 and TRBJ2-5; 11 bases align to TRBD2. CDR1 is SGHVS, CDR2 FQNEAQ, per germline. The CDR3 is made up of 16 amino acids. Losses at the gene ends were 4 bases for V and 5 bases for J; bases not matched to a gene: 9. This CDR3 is CASSYKLAGAGETQYF. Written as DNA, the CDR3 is TGTGCCAGCAGCTATAAACTAGCGGGAGCAGGGGAGACCCAGTACTTC.

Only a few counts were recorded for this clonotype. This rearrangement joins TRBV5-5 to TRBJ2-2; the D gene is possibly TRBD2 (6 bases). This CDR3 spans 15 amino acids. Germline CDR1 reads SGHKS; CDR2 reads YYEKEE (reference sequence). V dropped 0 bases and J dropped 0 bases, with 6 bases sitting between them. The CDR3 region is CASSLVAANTGELFF. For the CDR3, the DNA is TGTGCCAGCAGCTTGGTAGCGGCGAACACCGGGGAGCTGTTTTTT.

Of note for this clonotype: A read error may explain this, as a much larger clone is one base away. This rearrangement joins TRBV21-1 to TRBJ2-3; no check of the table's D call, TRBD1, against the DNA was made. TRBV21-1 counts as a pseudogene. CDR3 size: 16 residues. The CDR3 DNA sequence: TGTGCCAGCAGCAAACGGCGGGGACCGACCACAGATATGCAGTATTTT. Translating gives CASSKRRGPTTDMQYF.

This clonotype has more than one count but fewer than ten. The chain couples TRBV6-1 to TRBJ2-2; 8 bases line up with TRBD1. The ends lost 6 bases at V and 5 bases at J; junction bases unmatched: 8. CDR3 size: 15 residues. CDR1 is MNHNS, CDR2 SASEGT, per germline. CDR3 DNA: TGTGCCAGCAGGGATAACAGGGGGAGGACCGGGGAGCTGTTTTTT. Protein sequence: CASRDNRGRTGELFF.

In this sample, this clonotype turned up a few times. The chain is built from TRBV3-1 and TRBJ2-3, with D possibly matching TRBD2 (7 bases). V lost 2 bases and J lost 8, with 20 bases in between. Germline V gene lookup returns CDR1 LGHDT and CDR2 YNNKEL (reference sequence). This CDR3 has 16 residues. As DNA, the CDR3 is TGTGCCAGCAGCCAAATCCCGGGGGGCGCAGGCGTTACGCAGTATTTT. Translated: CASSQIPGGAGVTQYF.

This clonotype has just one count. Written as DNA, the CDR3 is TGTGCCAGCAGCTCGGCAAGGGACAGGGTATACGGCTACACCTTC. It translates to CASSSARDRVYGYTF. The rearrangement uses TRBV7-8 and TRBJ1-2, with 9 bases fitting TRBD1. The ends lost 4 bases at V and 8 bases at J; junction bases unmatched: 11. The CDR3 is 15 amino acids. Germline V CDR1 and CDR2: SGHVS, FQNEAQ.

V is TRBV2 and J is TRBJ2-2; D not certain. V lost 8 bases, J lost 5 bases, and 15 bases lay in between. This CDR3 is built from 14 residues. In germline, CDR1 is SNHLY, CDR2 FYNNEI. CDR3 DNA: TGTGCCAGCCAAGAGGCCAGGACGACCGGGGAGCTGTTTTTT. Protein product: CASQEARTTGELFF.

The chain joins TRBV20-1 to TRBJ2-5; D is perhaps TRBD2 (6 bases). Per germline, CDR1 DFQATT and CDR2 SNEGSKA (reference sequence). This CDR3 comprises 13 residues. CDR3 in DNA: TGCAGCCCTGGGGCTAGCGATCAAGAGACCCAGTACTTC. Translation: CSPGASDQETQYF.

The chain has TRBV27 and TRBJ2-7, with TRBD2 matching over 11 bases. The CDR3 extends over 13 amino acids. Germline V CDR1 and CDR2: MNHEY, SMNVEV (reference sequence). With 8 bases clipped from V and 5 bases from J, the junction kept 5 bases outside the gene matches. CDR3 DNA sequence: TGTGCCAGCTCACTAGCGGGAGCCCACGAGCAGTACTTC. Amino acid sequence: CASSLAGAHEQYF.

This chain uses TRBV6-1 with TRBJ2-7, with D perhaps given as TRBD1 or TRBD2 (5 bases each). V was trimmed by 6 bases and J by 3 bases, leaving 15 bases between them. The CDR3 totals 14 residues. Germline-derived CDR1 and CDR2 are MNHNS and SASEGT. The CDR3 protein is CASSHQVGDYEQYF. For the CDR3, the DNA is TGTGCCAGCAGCCACCAAGTGGGGGACTACGAGCAGTACTTC.

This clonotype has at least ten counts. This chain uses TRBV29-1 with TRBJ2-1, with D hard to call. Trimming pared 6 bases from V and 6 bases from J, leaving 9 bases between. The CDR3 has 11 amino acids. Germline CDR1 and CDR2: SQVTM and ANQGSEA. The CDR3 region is CSVGSTNEQFF. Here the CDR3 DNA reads TGCAGCGTAGGTTCGACCAATGAGCAGTTCTTC.

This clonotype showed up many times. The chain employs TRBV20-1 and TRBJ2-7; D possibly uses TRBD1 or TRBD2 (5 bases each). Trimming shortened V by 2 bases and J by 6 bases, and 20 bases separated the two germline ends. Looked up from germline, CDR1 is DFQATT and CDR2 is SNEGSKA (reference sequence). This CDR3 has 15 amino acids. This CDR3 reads CSARIGAERGREQYF. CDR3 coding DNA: TGCAGTGCTAGAATCGGGGCTGAAAGGGGCCGCGAGCAGTACTTC.

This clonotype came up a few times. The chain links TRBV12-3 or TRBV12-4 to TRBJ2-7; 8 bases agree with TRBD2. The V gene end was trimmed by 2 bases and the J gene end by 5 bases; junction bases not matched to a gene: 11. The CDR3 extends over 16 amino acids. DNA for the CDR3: TGTGCCAGCAGTTTAAACGGGAGGGCTGGGAAAGACGAGCAGTACTTC. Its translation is CASSLNGRAGKDEQYF.

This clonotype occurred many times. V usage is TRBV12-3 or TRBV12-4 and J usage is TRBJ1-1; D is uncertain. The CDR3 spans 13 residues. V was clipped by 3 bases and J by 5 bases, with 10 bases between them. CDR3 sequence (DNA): TGTGCCAGCAGTTTCAATCCGGGAACTGAAGCTTTCTTT. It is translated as CASSFNPGTEAFF.

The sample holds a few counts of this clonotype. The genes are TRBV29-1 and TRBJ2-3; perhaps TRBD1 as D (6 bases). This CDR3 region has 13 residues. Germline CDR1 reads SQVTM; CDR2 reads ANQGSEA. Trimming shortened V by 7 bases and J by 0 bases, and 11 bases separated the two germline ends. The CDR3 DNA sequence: TGCAGCGCGGCAGGGGCTAGCACAGATACGCAGTATTTT. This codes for CSAAGASTDTQYF.

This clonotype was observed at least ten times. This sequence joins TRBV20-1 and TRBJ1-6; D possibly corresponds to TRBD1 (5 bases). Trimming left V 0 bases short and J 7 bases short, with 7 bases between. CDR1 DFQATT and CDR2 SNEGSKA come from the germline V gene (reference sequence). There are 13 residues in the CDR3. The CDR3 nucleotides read TGCAGTGCTAGAGATGAGGGGAATTCACCCCTCCACTTT. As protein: CSARDEGNSPLHF.

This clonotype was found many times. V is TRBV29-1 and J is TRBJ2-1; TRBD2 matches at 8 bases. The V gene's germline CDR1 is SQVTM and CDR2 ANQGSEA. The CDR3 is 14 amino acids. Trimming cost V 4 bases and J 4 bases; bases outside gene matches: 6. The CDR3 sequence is CSVGVLADYNEQFF. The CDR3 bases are TGCAGCGTTGGAGTACTAGCGGATTACAATGAGCAGTTCTTC.

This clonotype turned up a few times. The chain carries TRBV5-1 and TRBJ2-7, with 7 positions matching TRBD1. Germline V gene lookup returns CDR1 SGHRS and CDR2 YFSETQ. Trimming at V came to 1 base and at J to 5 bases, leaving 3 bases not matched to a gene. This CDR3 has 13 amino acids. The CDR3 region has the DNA TGCGCCAGCAGCTTGAGGGGGCTGGACGAGCAGTACTTC. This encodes CASSLRGLDEQYF.

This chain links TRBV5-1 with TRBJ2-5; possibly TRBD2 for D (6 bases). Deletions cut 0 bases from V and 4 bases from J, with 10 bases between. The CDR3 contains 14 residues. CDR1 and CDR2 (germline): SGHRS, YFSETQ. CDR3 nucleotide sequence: TGCGCCAGCAGCTTGGTGGGGGGAGGAGAGACCCAGTACTTC. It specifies CASSLVGGGETQYF.

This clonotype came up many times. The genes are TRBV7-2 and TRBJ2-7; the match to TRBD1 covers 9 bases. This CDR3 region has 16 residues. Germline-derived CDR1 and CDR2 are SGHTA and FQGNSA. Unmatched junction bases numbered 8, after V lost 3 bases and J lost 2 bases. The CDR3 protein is CASSLGIDRGAYEQYF. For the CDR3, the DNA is TGTGCCAGCAGCTTGGGGATCGACAGGGGGGCCTACGAGCAGTACTTC.

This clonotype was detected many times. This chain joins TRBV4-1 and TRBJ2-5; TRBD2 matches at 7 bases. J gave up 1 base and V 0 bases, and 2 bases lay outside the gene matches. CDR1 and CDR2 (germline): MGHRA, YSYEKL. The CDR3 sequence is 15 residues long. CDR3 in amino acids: CASSQDGGGQETQYF. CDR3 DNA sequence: TGCGCCAGCAGCCAAGATGGGGGGGGCCAAGAGACCCAGTACTTC.